Below, 19 T cell receptor beta chains from the same sample are listed, as sequenced in a study of blood T cells in healthy people across ages. A sample-barcoded 5' primer and a J-beta primer mix were used in a second PCR of about 6 to 11 cycles. MiXCR was run by TCRdb on the 5' RACE reads, yielding one entry per CDR3 protein. The repertoire includes about 800,000 distinct CDR3 sequences, about 25% of them detected once, and 3% to 4.5% sits in the top ten. The same sample was also used in a study of T cells of mothers and their children.

The sequenced material came from blood. These receptors all stem from a boy aged 10-17 years in good health.

The chain recombines TRBV7-6 with TRBJ2-5, with 11 nucleotides matching TRBD2. Germline-derived CDR1 and CDR2 are SGHVS and FNYEAQ. The CDR3 covers 18 residues. Trimming took 7 bases from V and 4 from J; bases not matched to a gene: 17. This chain's CDR3 is CASTDPASGGQDPETQYF. The DNA of the CDR3 is TGTGCCAGCACCGACCCGGCTAGCGGGGGGCAGGACCCAGAGACCCAGTACTTC.

The chain is built from TRBV7-3 and TRBJ2-1; a possible D gene is TRBD2 (6 bases). The V gene's germline CDR1 is SGHTA and CDR2 FQGTGA. The CDR3 runs 15 residues. The V and J ends lost 3 bases and 4 bases respectively, with 13 bases between them. CDR3 in amino acids: CASSFQGGGYNEQFF. CDR3 bases: TGTGCCAGCAGCTTCCAAGGTGGGGGGTACAATGAGCAGTTCTTC.

The CDR3: CASSVDQLNTEAFF. The CDR3 coding sequence is TGTGCCAGCAGCGTAGATCAGCTAAACACTGAAGCTTTCTTT. The rearrangement links TRBV9 to TRBJ1-1, with D unclear. There are 14 residues in the CDR3. Germline V lookup: CDR1 SGDLS, CDR2 YYNGEE. Trimming took 0 bases from V and 2 from J, leaving 8 bases between them.

The table lists this clonotype with many counts. The V and J genes are TRBV7-2 and TRBJ1-4, with D tentatively TRBD1 (6 bases). The V gene's germline CDR1 is SGHTA and CDR2 FQGNSA. CDR3 size: 12 residues. With 5 bases removed from V and 7 bases from J, the gap between germline ends came to 8 bases. In DNA, the CDR3 is TGTGCCAGCAGCCAACAGGGTGAAAAACTGTTTTTT. Protein product: CASSQQGEKLFF.

This clonotype was picked up a small number of times. J is TRBJ2-5 and V is TRBV28; perhaps TRBD2 as D (6 bases). There are 14 residues in the CDR3. Germline CDR1 is MDHEN and CDR2 is SYDVKM. The ends were cut back, 7 bases at V and 2 bases at J, with 14 bases in the middle. This CDR3 reads CASTSPGDQETQYF. CDR3 DNA: TGTGCCAGCACCTCTCCGGGAGATCAAGAGACCCAGTACTTC. The full variable domain, its missing parts supplied by reference TRBV28 and TRBJ2-5, is DVKVTQSSRYLVKRTGEKVFLECVQDMDHENMFWYRQDPGLGLRLIYFSYDVKMKEKGDIPEGYSVSREKKERFSLILESASTNQTSMYLCASTSPGDQETQYFGPGTRLLVL.

This clonotype was counted only a few times. This chain uses TRBV6-2 or TRBV6-3 with TRBJ2-7; TRBD2 agrees at 10 bases. Germline V CDR1 and CDR2: MNHEY, SVGEGT. The V segment lost 6 bases and the J segment 2 bases; nucleotides outside the gene matches: 7. The CDR3 runs to 15 residues. The CDR3 DNA reads as TGTGCCAGCAGACTTACTAGCGGGACAGCCTACGAGCAGTACTTC. Amino acids: CASRLTSGTAYEQYF.

This clonotype came up a few times. The V call is TRBV4-1, the J call TRBJ1-4; D remains ambiguous. The CDR3 totals 17 residues. V lost 0 bases to trimming and J lost 8 bases, with 19 bases between them. The germline V gene encodes CDR1 MGHRA and CDR2 YSYEKL. In nucleotides, the CDR3 is TGCGCCAGCAGCCAAGAAGGGTTGGAGACGATCGAAGAAAAACTGTTTTTT. Translation: CASSQEGLETIEEKLFF.

This clonotype appeared a few times. DNA of the CDR3: TGTGCCAGCAGCTTAGGAGGGGTATCGAGCTATGGCTACACCTTC. Translating it yields CASSLGGVSSYGYTF. The chain recombines TRBV7-2 with TRBJ1-2, with a possible D match to TRBD1 (5 bases). Germline V gives CDR1 SGHTA, CDR2 FQGNSA. V was pared by 1 base and J by 4 bases, with 13 bases between. This CDR3 contains 15 residues.

This clonotype was counted a few times. The rearrangement links TRBV4-1 to TRBJ2-6; D is perhaps TRBD2 (6 bases). V was clipped by 3 bases and J by 0 bases, with 15 bases between them. CDR1 is MGHRA and CDR2 is YSYEKL in the germline V gene. This CDR3 spans 18 amino acids. CDR3 loop: CASSHGDFFRSGANVLTF. The CDR3 DNA reads as TGCGCCAGCAGCCACGGGGACTTTTTTCGCTCTGGGGCCAACGTCCTGACTTTC.

V and J are TRBV25-1 and TRBJ1-4; 7 nucleotides line up with TRBD1. V lost 0 bases to trimming and J lost 7 bases; unmatched junction nucleotides: 11. Germline V gene data show CDR1 as MGHDK and CDR2 as SYGVNS. There are 17 residues in the CDR3. The CDR3 reads CASSEYGVGTDTEKLFF. CDR3 in DNA: TGTGCCAGCAGTGAATATGGAGTCGGGACAGATACTGAAAAACTGTTTTTT.

The J gene is TRBJ1-2, the V gene TRBV27; D might be TRBD1 (6 bases). Germline CDR1 and CDR2: MNHEY and SMNVEV (reference sequence). The CDR3 is made up of 15 amino acids. Trimming cost V 8 bases and J 3 bases, with 19 bases left between them. This CDR3 reads CASGNSRDTYYGYTF. CDR3 bases: TGTGCCAGCGGGAACTCCCGGGACACATACTATGGCTACACCTTC.

As for this clonotype: One end of the junction varies from germline; a read error may be responsible. V usage is TRBV9 and J usage is TRBJ2-5, with a weak D call TRBD2 (6 bases). This CDR3 has 16 residues. Germline assignment: CDR1 SGDLS and CDR2 YYNGEE. The CDR3 protein is CASSVGAAGFEEAQYF. The CDR3 DNA sequence: TGTGCCAGCAGCGTAGGGGCAGCGGGTTTTGAAGAGGCCCAGTACTTC. Full variable domain (missing parts from reference TRBV9 and TRBJ2-5): DSGVTQTPKHLITATGQRVTLRCSPRSGDLSVYWYQQSLDQGLQFLIQYYNGEERAKGNILERFSAQQFPDLHSELNLSSLELGDSALYFCASSVGAAGFEEAQYFGPGTRLLVL.

The chain employs TRBV27 and TRBJ2-3; D is undetermined. The CDR3 length is 16 residues. CDR1 is MNHEY and CDR2 is SMNVEV in the germline V gene (reference sequence). Trimming pared 6 bases from V and 0 bases from J, leaving 16 bases between. CDR3 protein: CASRTNWETSTDTQYF. CDR3 coding DNA: TGTGCCAGCAGAACCAATTGGGAAACTAGCACAGATACGCAGTATTTT.

The chain couples TRBV7-6 to TRBJ2-3, with TRBD2 matching over 14 bases. Germline V gene sequence: CDR1 SGHVS, CDR2 FNYEAQ. Germline trimming cut 4 bases from V and 3 bases from J; bases unmatched to any gene: 9. CDR3 size: 18 residues. This chain's CDR3 is CASSSAGTSGSLTDTQYF. Written as DNA, the CDR3 is TGTGCCAGCAGCTCGGCCGGGACTAGCGGGAGTTTGACAGATACGCAGTATTTT.

There are a few counts of this clonotype. V gene TRBV15 combines with J gene TRBJ1-4; possible D gene TRBD1, 6 bases. The CDR3 sequence is 19 residues long. The ends were cut back, 0 bases at V and 5 bases at J, with 22 bases in the middle. CDR1 and CDR2 (germline): LNHNV, YYDKDF (reference sequence). CDR3 sequence reads: CATSRDRKGWGRANEKLFF. The CDR3 nucleotides read TGTGCCACCAGCAGAGATCGGAAGGGCTGGGGGCGAGCAAATGAAAAACTGTTTTTT.

With regard to this clonotype: The junction departs from germline at one end; a sequencing error may be responsible. The rearrangement joins TRBV7-9 to TRBJ1-4, with D unresolved. This CDR3 is built from 16 residues. Germline V gene sequence: CDR1 SEHNR, CDR2 FQNEAQ (reference sequence). CDR3 residues: CASSLWAFATNEKLSF. CDR3 DNA: TGTGCCAGCAGCTTGTGGGCTTTTGCAACTAATGAAAAACTGTCTTTT.

This clonotype was observed a few times. DNA for the CDR3: TGCAGCGCCGGCGTTGGGGCGGACACCGGGGAGCTGTTTTTT. Residues: CSAGVGADTGELFF. V and J are TRBV29-1 and TRBJ2-2; possible D gene TRBD1, 5 bases. Trimming pared 7 bases from V and 3 bases from J, leaving 15 bases between. Germline V lookup: CDR1 SQVTM, CDR2 ANQGSEA. This CDR3 region has 14 residues.

This clonotype was observed a few times. The rearrangement joins TRBV4-3 to TRBJ1-5; TRBD1 might be the D (5 bases). Trimming pared 0 bases from V and 3 bases from J, leaving 15 bases between. Germline lookup yields CDR1 LGHNA and CDR2 YSLEER. This CDR3 region has 17 residues. The CDR3 nucleotides are TGCGCCAGCAGCCAAGATCCAGGGTTGGGGAACAATCAGCCCCAGCATTTT. Translating gives CASSQDPGLGNNQPQHF.

This clonotype was picked up a small number of times. The chain has TRBV7-2 and TRBJ1-6; D is unresolved. This CDR3 has 14 amino acids. V lost 1 base and J 11 bases, leaving 12 bases between the germline ends. CDR1 and CDR2 (germline): SGHTA, FQGNSA. The CDR3 here is CASSLVGGETPLHF. As DNA, the CDR3 is TGTGCCAGCAGCTTAGTAGGAGGAGAGACACCCCTCCACTTT. The full variable domain, in which reference TRBV7-2 and TRBJ1-6 provide the parts outside the CDR3, is GAGVSQSPSNKVTEKGKDVELRCDPISGHTALYWYRQSLGQGLEFLIYFQGNSAPDKSGLPSDRFSAERTGGSVSTLTIQRTQQEDSAVYLCASSLVGGETPLHFGNGTRLTVT.